Below are 22 T cell receptor beta chains sequenced from a single sample in a study of blood T cell repertoires in COVID-19. TCRdb's copy holds only in-frame clones and misses some; the assay was immunoSEQ multiplex PCR. This table has about 300,000 clones, approximately 86% appearing once. The sample consisted of peripheral blood. These receptors originate from a man younger than 35 with active or convalescent COVID-19.

DNA for the CDR3: TGTGCCAGTAAAGCACAGGTAGGAGAGACCCAGTACTTC. It specifies CASKAQVGETQYF. The chain has TRBV19 and TRBJ2-5; perhaps TRBD1 as D (5 bases). Trimming removed 7 bases at V and 4 bases at J, with 13 bases between. Germline V gene lookup returns CDR1 LNHDA and CDR2 SQIVND (reference sequence). The CDR3 length is 13 residues. Based on the CDR3 plus reference TRBV19 and TRBJ2-5, the full variable domain is DGGITQSPKYLFRKEGQNVTLSCEQNLNHDAMYWYRQDPGQGLRLIYYSQIVNDFQKGDIAEGYSVSREKKESFPLTVTSAQKNPTAFYLCASKAQVGETQYFGPGTRLLVL.

The V gene is TRBV5-1, the J gene TRBJ1-1; 8 nucleotides agree with TRBD1. Germline CDR1 and CDR2: SGHRS and YFSETQ. V lost 5 bases to trimming and J lost 4 bases; unmatched junction nucleotides: 7. CDR3 length: 14 amino acids. CDR3 nucleotide sequence: TGCGCCAGCAGACGCCGGACAGGGAGCACTGAAGCTTTCTTT. Encoded protein: CASRRRTGSTEAFF.

This clone was detected once. In DNA, the CDR3 is TGTGCCAGCAGCGTAGCGGGACTAGCCAACAATGAGCAGTTCTTC. This translates into CASSVAGLANNEQFF. The J gene is TRBJ2-1, the V gene TRBV9, with TRBD2 matching 9 bases. CDR1 is SGDLS, CDR2 YYNGEE, per germline. V shed 0 bases, J shed 5 bases, and the junction held 3 bases outside the gene matches. The CDR3 consists of 15 residues.

The chain carries TRBV3-1 (or the pseudogene TRBV3-2) and TRBJ1-1, with D possibly matching TRBD1 (5 bases). CDR3 length: 13 amino acids. The V end was cut by 1 base, the J end by 3 bases, with 6 bases between. The germline V gene has CDR1 LGHDT and CDR2 YNNKEL (reference sequence). CDR3: CASSQAGDTEAFF. CDR3 bases: TGTGCCAGCAGCCAAGCGGGGGACACTGAAGCTTTCTTT.

The rearrangement links TRBV7-9 to TRBJ2-7, with 7 bases fitting TRBD2. Germline CDR1 is SEHNR and CDR2 is FQNEAQ (reference sequence). This CDR3 is 15 amino acids long. The ends lost 5 bases at V and 3 bases at J; junction bases unmatched: 10. This CDR3 is CASSDLLGGNYEQYF. For the CDR3, the DNA is TGTGCCAGCAGCGACCTGTTGGGGGGGAACTACGAGCAGTACTTC.

The chain combines TRBV14 with TRBJ1-1, with D perhaps TRBD1 (5 bases). Trimming stripped 4 bases from V and 7 bases from J, with 19 bases between. The CDR3 contains 15 residues. Germline V gives CDR1 SGHDN, CDR2 FVKESK. The CDR3: CASSPLPRGGDEAFF. The CDR3 bases are TGTGCCAGCAGCCCCCTCCCAAGGGGAGGAGATGAAGCTTTCTTT.

The rearrangement uses TRBV5-6 and TRBJ1-2; unclear D gene. This CDR3 has 14 residues. V gave up 0 bases and J gave up 2 bases, with 8 bases separating them. CDR1 is SGHDT and CDR2 is YYEEEE in the germline V gene. CDR3 coding DNA: TGTGCCAGCAGCTTGGCGGGTCAGAACTATGGCTACACCTTC. Protein product: CASSLAGQNYGYTF.

The gene calls are TRBV4-1 and TRBJ2-7, with 8 positions matching TRBD2. This CDR3 region has 16 residues. V lost 0 bases, J lost 7 bases, and 11 bases stayed unmatched. CDR1 and CDR2 from the germline V gene are MGHRA and YSYEKL. The CDR3 sequence: CASSQEGSGAPGEQYF. DNA for the CDR3: TGCGCCAGCAGCCAAGAAGGTAGCGGGGCCCCGGGAGAGCAGTACTTC.

The chain uses TRBV6-1 and TRBJ2-3; 9 nucleotides align to TRBD2. This CDR3 region has 16 residues. V lost 2 bases and J lost 5; bases outside the gene matches: 8. The germline CDR1 and CDR2 sequences are MNHNS and SASEGT. The CDR3, as DNA: TGTGCCAGCAGTGAACTGCGGGGGGGCCTGGGAGATACGCAGTATTTT. Translation gives CASSELRGGLGDTQYF.

This chain connects TRBV2 to TRBJ1-2; D remains unclear. The CDR3 runs to 10 residues. CDR1 is SNHLY, CDR2 FYNNEI, per germline. V was shortened by 6 bases and J by 3 bases, with 2 bases between the two germline ends. Here the CDR3 DNA reads TGTGCCAGCAGCGACTATGGCTACACCTTC. This sequence encodes CASSDYGYTF.

This clone was recorded only once. CDR3: CASSGPGQFYEQYF. The CDR3 DNA sequence: TGTGCCAGCAGCGGACCGGGACAGTTCTACGAGCAGTACTTC. The chain is built from TRBV11-2 and TRBJ2-7, with 7 bases lining up with TRBD1. The CDR3 is 14 residues long. Germline assignment: CDR1 SGHAT and CDR2 FQNNGV. Trimming removed 5 bases from V and 3 bases from J; junction bases left unmatched: 7.

The chain is built from TRBV9 and TRBJ1-2; unclear D gene. Germline loops: CDR1 SGDLS, CDR2 YYNGEE. V lost 0 bases, J lost 4 bases, and 13 bases lay in between. There are 15 residues in the CDR3. CDR3 residues: CASSVATTGGYGYTF. CDR3 sequence (DNA): TGTGCCAGCAGCGTAGCTACCACGGGAGGCTATGGCTACACCTTC.

The chain has TRBV27 and TRBJ2-7, with a possible D match to TRBD2 (5 bases). V lost 0 bases and J 0 bases, leaving 12 bases between the germline ends. CDR1 is MNHEY and CDR2 is SMNVEV in the germline V gene (reference sequence). CDR3 length equals 16 residues. CDR3 DNA: TGTGCCAGCAGTTTATCGTGGAGGAGTAGCTCCTACGAGCAGTACTTC. Residues: CASSLSWRSSSYEQYF.

V and J are TRBV18 and TRBJ1-4, with 8 bases identical to TRBD1. The V and J ends lost 3 bases and 11 bases, in that order; junction bases with no gene match: 8. The CDR3 is 14 amino acids. Germline V CDR1 and CDR2: KGHSH, LQKENI. CDR3 amino acids: CASSPGQGVLKLFF. In DNA, the CDR3 is TGTGCCAGCTCACCCGGACAGGGTGTGCTTAAACTGTTTTTT.

The genes are TRBV2 and TRBJ2-1; TRBD2 matches at 7 bases. Germline CDR1 reads SNHLY; CDR2 reads FYNNEI. The CDR3 is 13 amino acids. Trimming took 5 bases from V and 9 from J; bases not matched to a gene: 7. CDR3: CASSSGGPGEQFF. CDR3 coding DNA: TGTGCCAGCAGTTCGGGAGGACCGGGTGAGCAGTTCTTC.

The rearrangement joins TRBV7-3 to TRBJ2-3, with a weak D call TRBD2 (6 bases). V gave up 5 bases and J gave up 5 bases, with 11 bases separating them. The CDR3 has 13 residues. The V gene's germline CDR1 is SGHTA and CDR2 FQGTGA. In DNA form, the CDR3 reads TGTGCCAGCAGCCCGACGGGGGAAGATACGCAGTATTTT. Its translation: CASSPTGEDTQYF.

The chain couples TRBV6-1 to TRBJ2-3; 8 nucleotides agree with TRBD2. This CDR3 has 16 amino acids. V shed 1 base, J shed 2 bases, and the junction held 5 bases outside the gene matches. Looked up from germline, CDR1 is MNHNS and CDR2 is SASEGT. CDR3 coding DNA: TGTGCCAGCAGTGAAGGGAGGACTAGCCTCACAGATACGCAGTATTTT. This gives the protein CASSEGRTSLTDTQYF.

The chain is built from TRBV6-6 and TRBJ1-1; D uncertain. This CDR3 contains 10 residues. The germline CDR1 and CDR2 sequences are MNHNY and SVGAGI (reference sequence). Deletions cut 9 bases from V and 8 bases from J, with 10 bases between. Here the CDR3 reads CASMGGEAFF. As DNA, the CDR3 is TGTGCCAGTATGGGCGGGGAAGCTTTCTTT.

The rearrangement joins TRBV7-9 to TRBJ2-2, with unresolved D. CDR3 size: 14 residues. Per the germline V gene, CDR1 is SEHNR and CDR2 is FQNEAQ (reference sequence). V was clipped by 2 bases and J by 3 bases, with 7 bases between them. The CDR3 bases are TGTGCCAGCAGCTTATACGGAGACACCGGGGAGCTGTTTTTT. It encodes CASSLYGDTGELFF.

In its sample, this clone was seen once. This chain joins TRBV4-1 and TRBJ2-7; 10 positions agree with TRBD1. The CDR3 has 15 residues. Per the germline V gene, CDR1 is MGHRA and CDR2 is YSYEKL. Trimming removed 4 bases from V and 2 bases from J; junction bases left unmatched: 5. The CDR3 DNA follows: TGCGCCAGCAGCCCGTATGGACAGGGGGCCTACGAGCAGTACTTC. This encodes CASSPYGQGAYEQYF.

The gene calls are TRBV5-1 and TRBJ2-1; D might be TRBD2 (6 bases). V shed 4 bases and J shed 8 bases, with 16 bases lying between them. Germline assignment: CDR1 SGHRS and CDR2 YFSETQ. There are 14 residues in the CDR3. CDR3 sequence: CASSGSGGFDEQFF. CDR3 nucleotide sequence: TGCGCCAGCAGCGGATCTGGGGGGTTCGATGAGCAGTTCTTC.

The CDR3 loop reads CASSFRTSGTTGELFF. The CDR3 bases are TGCGCCAGCAGCTTCCGGACTAGCGGGACCACCGGGGAGCTGTTTTTT. The gene calls are TRBV4-1 and TRBJ2-2; 12 bases are a match to TRBD2. V trimming: 5 bases; J trimming: 4 bases; junction bases outside the gene matches: 5. The CDR3 is made up of 16 amino acids. The germline CDR1 and CDR2 sequences are MGHRA and YSYEKL.